This is a list of T cell receptor delta chains from one sample in a study of DNA immune sequencing with unique molecular identifiers. TCRdb re-called clones from the multiplex PCR reads via CATT. The sample holds under 3,000 delta-chain clones, around 14% seen once. Sequencing input: gamma-delta T cells from PBMCs. The receptors come from a human donor in good health. Each CDR3 is given with its conserved first and last residue. Fields, in order: V gene, clone size, CDR3 protein. Where a row states a size, it is once, few, many or the class of an expanded clone; other rows omit it.

>TRDV2|large
CACDTLLGDTEDTDKLIF
>TRDV2|large
CACDTVGIRGHTDKLIF
>TRDV3|few
CAFLLRLYTDKLIF
>TRAV38-2/DV8|medium-sized
CAYSRKYPYWGTQHTDKLIF
>TRDV2|large
CACDTLGADRDKLIF
>TRDV2|.
CACDPVLGDEWLIF
>TRDV2|medium-sized
CACDSLSERGAHTDKLIF
>TRDV2|.
CACDELLGAYTDKLIF
>TRDV2|.
CACDTVLSTAAGDRGKLIF
>TRDV3|medium-sized
CAYGGLPTLPGDLYTDKLIF